This T cell receptor (beta chain) was sequenced in a study of shared clonotypes between healthy human individuals. Study observations and caveats: Rarefaction indicated that sorted-subset sequencing remained incomplete although depth was large.

Comment on this clone: The target antigen is unknown.

The study drew all its donors from Caucasian adults living in Nashville, Tennessee. Per the authors' pipeline: For the immunoSEQ data, sequences were junction-only without quality scores, so filtering differed. The repertoire was sequenced with immunoSEQ multiplex PCR; TCRdb's copy has only in-frame clones and lacks some. V, J and clone size are taken as reported in that table, and D and trimming were inferred from the DNA itself. The sample records millions of clones, 90% to 95% being singletons. This CDR3 is built from 15 residues. V trimming: 6 bases; J trimming: 0 bases; junction bases outside the gene matches: 6. In germline, CDR1 is MNHEY, CDR2 SMNVEV (reference sequence).

Source material: naive CD4+ T cells sorted from blood. Indicated subset: CD45RA+ positively selected. The chain uses TRBV27 and TRBJ1-1; the match to TRBD1 covers 8 bases. This TCR derives from a man between 18 and 29 years old in good health. The CDR3 region is CASSPGDRLNTEAFF. The CDR3 bases are TGTGCCAGCAGCCCAGGGGACAGGTTGAACACTGAAGCTTTCTTT.